Listed here are 24 T cell receptor beta chains from one sample, sequenced in a study of T-cell reconstitution after alpha-beta-depleted transplantation in children. This sample's TCRbeta library carried unique molecular identifier barcodes. TCRdb ran MiXCR on the PCR reads and lists one entry per CDR3 protein. The sample gives a few hundred thousand distinct CDR3 sequences, around 20% of which show up once; approximately 3.8% is in the top ten. Source: PBMCs from the stem cell graft donor, taken from the stem cell graft. These receptor sequences come from a human donor who donated a stem cell graft to a child with acute myeloid leukemia.

The CDR3 sequence: CASSDLGRNEQFF. The CDR3 nucleotides read TGCGCCAGCAGTGACCTCGGAAGGAATGAGCAGTTCTTC. This chain uses TRBV10-2 with TRBJ2-1; D is uncertain. V was trimmed by 3 bases and J by 7 bases, leaving 10 bases between them. CDR1 is WSHSY and CDR2 is SAAADI in the germline V gene. The CDR3 is 13 amino acids.

This clonotype was found a few times. This sequence joins TRBV20-1 and TRBJ2-1; D is uncertain. CDR1 and CDR2 from the germline V gene are DFQATT and SNEGSKA (reference sequence). V was pared by 6 bases and J by 6 bases, with 12 bases between. The CDR3 has 12 amino acids. CDR3 in DNA: TGCAGTGCGAAAGATCTGACCAATGAGCAGTTCTTC. Protein product: CSAKDLTNEQFF.

This clonotype appeared a few times. The genes are TRBV27 and TRBJ2-1, with TRBD1 as a possible D gene (6 bases). This CDR3 is 14 amino acids long. The V end was cut by 6 bases, the J end by 3 bases, with 12 bases between. The germline V gene has CDR1 MNHEY and CDR2 SMNVEV (reference sequence). The CDR3 nucleotides are TGTGCCAGCAGACCGGACAGTTACTACAATGAGCAGTTCTTC. This sequence encodes CASRPDSYYNEQFF.

The J gene is TRBJ2-7, the V gene TRBV27; D remains unclear. V was trimmed by 6 bases and J by 1 base, leaving 13 bases between them. The CDR3 loop spans 14 amino acids. Germline V gene sequence: CDR1 MNHEY, CDR2 SMNVEV (reference sequence). The CDR3 region has the DNA TGTGCCAGCAGACTCCGGACGGTATCCTACGAGCAGTACTTC. Residues: CASRLRTVSYEQYF.

This chain uses TRBV20-1 with TRBJ2-7; TRBD2 matches 12 bases. The germline gives CDR1 DFQATT, CDR2 SNEGSKA (reference sequence). With V trimmed by 3 bases and J by 0 bases, 9 bases remained unmatched. The CDR3 covers 17 residues. The DNA of the CDR3 is TGCAGTGCTAGGAACTTAGGACTAGCGGGGAGCTCCTACGAGCAGTACTTC. This sequence encodes CSARNLGLAGSSYEQYF.

The rearrangement uses TRBV10-3 and TRBJ2-3; TRBD2 matches at 14 bases. V lost 3 bases and J lost 3; bases outside the gene matches: 8. This CDR3 comprises 18 residues. CDR1 ENHRY and CDR2 SYGVKD come from the germline V gene. In nucleotides, the CDR3 is TGTGCCATCAGTGACCCTCCGGGACTAGCGGGAGATACAGATACGCAGTATTTT. Protein product: CAISDPPGLAGDTDTQYF.

There are a few counts of this clonotype. Written as DNA, the CDR3 is TGCAGTGCTAGAGACATGCTGGATCAGCCCCAGCATTTT. Amino acid sequence: CSARDMLDQPQHF. This chain connects TRBV20-1 to TRBJ1-5, with D unresolved. This CDR3 is 13 amino acids long. Trimming took 0 bases from V and 5 from J, leaving 8 bases between them. In germline, CDR1 is DFQATT, CDR2 SNEGSKA (reference sequence).

The table lists this clonotype with many counts. This rearrangement joins TRBV20-1 to TRBJ2-1; TRBD1 matches at 9 bases. J gave up 9 bases and V 6 bases, and 12 bases lay outside the gene matches. The CDR3 is 14 residues long. Per the germline V gene, CDR1 is DFQATT and CDR2 is SNEGSKA (reference sequence). The CDR3: CSAHYRGQRGEQFF. CDR3 coding DNA: TGCAGTGCCCATTACAGGGGGCAGAGGGGTGAGCAGTTCTTC.

The chain is built from TRBV6-1 and TRBJ2-2, with 12 positions matching TRBD2. Germline V gene data show CDR1 as MNHNS and CDR2 as SASEGT. This CDR3 has 15 amino acids. J lost 6 bases, V lost 5 bases, and 4 bases had no gene match. As DNA, the CDR3 is TGTGCCAGCAGTAGACTAGCGGGAGCCCCCGGGGAGCTGTTTTTT. Translating gives CASSRLAGAPGELFF.

This chain links TRBV4-1 with TRBJ2-1; 7 bases are a match to TRBD2. V was pared by 1 base and J by 0 bases, with 6 bases of the junction left unmatched. CDR3 length: 17 residues. CDR1 and CDR2 (germline): MGHRA, YSYEKL. The chain's CDR3 is CASSQVTSVSSYNEQFF. CDR3 DNA sequence: TGCGCCAGCAGCCAAGTTACTAGCGTTAGCTCCTACAATGAGCAGTTCTTC.

The V gene is TRBV6-5, the J gene TRBJ1-5, with D maybe TRBD1 (5 bases). Trimming shortened V by 0 bases and J by 0 bases, and 12 bases separated the two germline ends. Germline CDR1 is MNHEY and CDR2 is SVGAGI. The CDR3 loop spans 17 amino acids. Here the CDR3 reads CASSYSGGPYSNQPQHF. The CDR3 region has the DNA TGTGCCAGCAGTTACTCTGGGGGTCCCTATAGCAATCAGCCCCAGCATTTT.

V gene TRBV29-1 combines with J gene TRBJ1-5; a possible D gene is TRBD1 (5 bases). CDR3 length equals 13 residues. Germline lookup yields CDR1 SQVTM and CDR2 ANQGSEA. DNA of the CDR3: TGCAGTACTAAAGACAGCTACAATCAGCCCCAGCATTTT. Amino acids: CSTKDSYNQPQHF. Using reference TRBV29-1 and TRBJ1-5 for the parts outside the CDR3, the full variable domain is SAVISQKPSRDICQRGTSLTIQCQVDSQVTMMFWYRQQPGQSLTLIATANQGSEATYESGFVIDKFPISRPNLTFSTLTVSNMSPEDSSIYLCSTKDSYNQPQHFGDGTRLSIL.

This clonotype was observed a few times. The genes are TRBV25-1 and TRBJ2-5, with 9 bases fitting TRBD1. Germline V gene lookup returns CDR1 MGHDK and CDR2 SYGVNS. The CDR3 is 14 residues long. The ends lost 6 bases at V and 2 bases at J; junction bases unmatched: 4. The CDR3: CASRPGQGQETQYF. The DNA of the CDR3 is TGTGCCAGCAGACCGGGACAGGGTCAAGAGACCCAGTACTTC. Full variable domain (rest looked up from reference TRBV25-1 and TRBJ2-5): EADIYQTPRYLVIGTGKKITLECSQTMGHDKMYWYQQDPGMELHLIHYSYGVNSTEKGDLSSESTVSRIRTEHFPLTLESARPSHTSQYLCASRPGQGQETQYFGPGTRLLVL.

The chain carries TRBV20-1 and TRBJ2-2, with 9 positions matching TRBD1. The CDR3 spans 16 residues. CDR1 is DFQATT and CDR2 is SNEGSKA in the germline V gene (reference sequence). After removal of 3 bases from V and 3 bases from J, the junction contained 8 bases not matched to a gene. CDR3 in DNA: TGCAGTGCTAGCCCGGTGGGGGACAGGGACACCGGGGAGCTGTTTTTT. Translation gives CSASPVGDRDTGELFF.

This clonotype was seen once. The rearrangement uses TRBV12-3 or TRBV12-4 and TRBJ2-2; D perhaps matches TRBD2 (6 bases). V was shortened by 6 bases and J by 4 bases, with 12 bases between the two germline ends. The CDR3 is 14 amino acids. This CDR3 is CASSWRDSTGELFF. Written as DNA, the CDR3 is TGTGCCAGCAGCTGGAGGGATTCCACCGGGGAGCTGTTTTTT.

This clonotype was seen at least ten times. The CDR3 here is CASSSSGTTYEQYF. CDR3 sequence (DNA): TGTGCCAGCAGCTCGTCCGGGACAACCTACGAGCAGTACTTC. This chain uses TRBV7-2 with TRBJ2-7; TRBD1 is a possible D gene (6 bases). The germline gives CDR1 SGHTA, CDR2 FQGNSA. The CDR3 runs to 14 residues. V lost 4 bases, J lost 2 bases, and 12 bases lay in between.

This clonotype occurred a few times. The chain uses TRBV20-1 and TRBJ2-7, with 15 bases aligning to TRBD2. J lost 6 bases, V lost 3 bases, and 6 bases had no gene match. CDR3 length: 15 amino acids. The germline V gene has CDR1 DFQATT and CDR2 SNEGSKA (reference sequence). The CDR3: CSAREPGLAGGEQYF. CDR3 nucleotides: TGCAGTGCTAGGGAACCGGGACTAGCGGGAGGCGAGCAGTACTTC.

V gene TRBV28 combines with J gene TRBJ1-5; the D is unclear. CDR3 length: 12 residues. V shed 2 bases and J shed 6 bases, with 5 bases lying between them. Germline lookup yields CDR1 MDHEN and CDR2 SYDVKM. The CDR3 is CASSLDVQPQHF. The CDR3 bases are TGTGCCAGCAGTTTAGATGTTCAGCCCCAGCATTTT.

The chain carries TRBV20-1 and TRBJ2-7; D unresolved. V was clipped by 0 bases and J by 1 base, with 13 bases between them. The CDR3 has 15 residues. CDR1 is DFQATT, CDR2 SNEGSKA, per germline (reference sequence). This chain's CDR3 is CSARDLLNPSYEQYF. For the CDR3, the DNA is TGCAGTGCTAGAGATCTCCTGAATCCGTCCTACGAGCAGTACTTC.

The rearrangement links TRBV10-1 to TRBJ2-2; TRBD2 might be the D (6 bases). CDR1 is WNHNN, CDR2 SYGVQD, per germline (reference sequence). This CDR3 comprises 15 residues. Trimming removed 2 bases from V and 2 bases from J, with 9 bases in between. This CDR3 is CASSEGGLNTGELFF. CDR3 sequence (DNA): TGCGCCAGCAGTGAGGGGGGACTTAACACCGGGGAGCTGTTTTTT.

Only a few counts were recorded for this clonotype. The V call is TRBV12-3 or TRBV12-4, the J call TRBJ1-5; D unclear. V lost 6 bases and J lost 0, with 9 bases in between. This CDR3 spans 14 amino acids. CDR3 nucleotide sequence: TGTGCCAGCAGCCACTCGTATAGCAATCAGCCCCAGCATTTT. This sequence encodes CASSHSYSNQPQHF.

Only a few counts were recorded for this clonotype. The chain has TRBV7-3 and TRBJ2-5, with a tentative D call TRBD1 (5 bases). The CDR3 has 15 amino acids. Germline values: CDR1 SGHTA, CDR2 FQGTGA. V was pared by 2 bases and J by 0 bases, with 10 bases between. The CDR3 spells CASSLQGGYQETQYF. CDR3 nucleotides: TGTGCCAGCAGCTTACAGGGCGGATACCAAGAGACCCAGTACTTC.

This rearrangement joins TRBV12-3 or TRBV12-4 to TRBJ1-1; possibly TRBD1 for D (5 bases). V lost 10 bases, J lost 4 bases, and 16 bases lay in between. The CDR3 runs 13 residues. The CDR3 nucleotides read TGTGCCACCGACCGAGGGGCCGCCACTGAAGCTTTCTTT. It translates to CATDRGAATEAFF.

The chain combines TRBV5-1 with TRBJ1-2; 7 bases fit TRBD1. The V and J ends lost 4 bases and 8 bases, in that order; junction bases with no gene match: 5. The CDR3 runs 12 residues. Germline CDR1 is SGHRS and CDR2 is YFSETQ. CDR3 nucleotide sequence: TGCGCCAGCAGCGACTACAGGGGCGGCTACACCTTC. This translates into CASSDYRGGYTF.